This T cell receptor (beta chain) was obtained from a study of blood T cell repertoires in COVID-19. About the research overall: The analysed material was cDNA or gDNA that came from T cells, B-cell-depleted T cells, or PBMCs.

The authors' processing: Reference gene primers were amplified, and this amplification served to estimate nucleated cell counts. Some clones are missing from TCRdb's copy, which holds only in-frame ones; the method was immunoSEQ multiplex PCR. That table is the source of V, J and clone size, and D and trimming were worked out from the DNA. The repertoire includes 200,000 to 300,000 clones, around 87% of them detected once, and approximately 3% sits in the top ten. The CDR3 extends over 14 amino acids. J was trimmed by 2 bases and V by 4 bases; bases with no gene match: 4. Germline loops: CDR1 SGHKS, CDR2 YYEKEE (reference sequence).

The chain carries TRBV5-5 and TRBJ2-5; 8 bases are a match to TRBD2. The sequenced sample consisted of peripheral blood. The sequence was obtained from a woman aged 30 to 39 who had recovered from COVID-19. CDR3 DNA: TGTGCCAGCAGCAAAGCGGGGGAGCAAGAGACCCAGTACTTC. As protein: CASSKAGEQETQYF.